These T cell receptor beta chains were read from a single sample in a study of Tregs in tolerant kidney transplant recipients. Profiled with immunoSEQ multiplex PCR; TCRdb holds only in-frame clones, not every one. The data contain about 77,000 clones, under 98% of them singletons. This material consisted of CD4+ T cells from blood, taken before the transplant. These TCRs come from a human donor who received a combined kidney and bone marrow transplant. Both conserved end residues are part of each CDR3. D genes are given only for firm matches. Part of the rows lack a size; the others show once, few, many or a class for expanded clones.

abundance: NA; j_gene: TRBJ2-2; d_gene: TRBD2; v_gene: TRBV5-1; CDR3aa: CASSSTSGNTGELFF; CDR3nt: TGCGCCAGCAGTTCGACTAGCGGGAATACCGGGGAGCTGTTTTTT
abundance: NA; j_gene: TRBJ1-5; d_gene: NA; v_gene: TRBV11-2; CDR3aa: CASSPLGQPQHF; CDR3nt: TGTGCCAGCAGTCCCCTAGGTCAGCCCCAGCATTTT
abundance: NA; j_gene: TRBJ1-5; d_gene: NA; v_gene: TRBV18; CDR3aa: CASSRAGEPQHF; CDR3nt: TGTGCCAGCTCACGGGCTGGTGAGCCCCAGCATTTT
abundance: NA; j_gene: TRBJ2-3; d_gene: NA; v_gene: TRBV19; CDR3aa: CASSIETASNTDTQYF; CDR3nt: TGTGCCAGTAGTATCGAGACAGCCTCTAACACAGATACGCAGTATTTT
abundance: NA; j_gene: TRBJ2-3; d_gene: TRBD2; v_gene: TRBV6-5; CDR3aa: CASTLSGRRGDTQYF; CDR3nt: TGTGCCAGCACCCTTAGCGGGAGGCGGGGAGATACGCAGTATTTT
abundance: NA; j_gene: TRBJ1-1; d_gene: TRBD1; v_gene: TRBV18; CDR3aa: CASSPRTGVTEAFF; CDR3nt: TGTGCCAGCTCACCACGTACAGGGGTCACTGAAGCTTTCTTT
abundance: NA; j_gene: TRBJ1-2; d_gene: TRBD1; v_gene: TRBV7-2; CDR3aa: CASSPQGARGYTF; CDR3nt: TGTGCCAGCAGCCCACAGGGGGCGCGAGGCTACACCTTC
abundance: NA; j_gene: TRBJ2-6; d_gene: TRBD1; v_gene: TRBV27; CDR3aa: CASSPLGQGFLSGANVLTF; CDR3nt: TGTGCCAGCAGCCCCCTGGGACAGGGATTCCTCTCTGGGGCCAACGTCCTGACTTTC
abundance: NA; j_gene: TRBJ1-1; d_gene: NA; v_gene: TRBV7-3; CDR3aa: CASSLAGDTEAFF; CDR3nt: TGTGCCAGCAGCTTGGCAGGGGACACTGAAGCTTTCTTT
abundance: NA; j_gene: TRBJ1-2; d_gene: TRBD1; v_gene: TRBV6-4; CDR3aa: CASSASGGNGYTF; CDR3nt: TGTGCCAGCAGTGCATCAGGGGGAAATGGCTACACCTTC
abundance: NA; j_gene: TRBJ2-3; d_gene: TRBD2; v_gene: TRBV6-6; CDR3aa: CASSYRREYRTDTQYF; CDR3nt: TGTGCCAGCAGTTACAGGCGGGAGTACCGCACAGATACGCAGTATTTT
abundance: NA; j_gene: TRBJ2-3; d_gene: TRBD2; v_gene: TRBV10-3; CDR3aa: CAITTGLAGGSSTDTQYF; CDR3nt: TGTGCCATCACCACCGGACTAGCGGGGGGGTCTAGCACAGATACGCAGTATTTT
abundance: once; j_gene: TRBJ1-1; d_gene: NA; v_gene: TRBV7-9; CDR3aa: CASSLGWGDTEAFF; CDR3nt: TGTGCCAGCAGCCTAGGGTGGGGGGACACTGAAGCTTTCTTT
abundance: NA; j_gene: TRBJ2-3; d_gene: TRBD2; v_gene: TRBV7-2; CDR3aa: CASLPGLAGTSDTQYF; CDR3nt: TGTGCCAGCCTCCCTGGACTAGCGGGTACTTCAGATACGCAGTATTTT
abundance: NA; j_gene: TRBJ2-1; d_gene: TRBD2; v_gene: TRBV4-2; CDR3aa: CASSQATSGGLNPQFF; CDR3nt: TGTGCCAGCAGCCAAGCGACTAGCGGGGGTCTTAACCCACAGTTCTTC
abundance: NA; j_gene: TRBJ1-2; d_gene: NA; v_gene: TRBV6-1; CDR3aa: CASSVTFGGQGYTF; CDR3nt: TGTGCCAGCAGTGTCACCTTCGGGGGGCAGGGCTACACCTTC
abundance: NA; j_gene: TRBJ1-4; d_gene: NA; v_gene: TRBV7-2; CDR3aa: CASSLDREEKLFF; CDR3nt: TGTGCCAGCAGCTTAGATAGGGAGGAAAAACTGTTTTTT